A selection of T cell receptor beta chains follows, all from one sample in a study of identical twins. TCRdb re-analysed the 5' RACE reads in MiXCR, keeping a single row per CDR3 protein. There are 500,000 to 650,000 distinct CDR3 sequences in the sample; about 20% occur only once, and around 0.47% lies in the top ten. The data were also submitted as part of a second study, on yellow fever vaccine responses in identical twins.

The sample taken for sequencing was CD4+ T cells sorted from blood. The receptors come from a woman younger than 35 in good health. Each CDR3 is given with its conserved first and last residue. A D gene is named only where the DNA matches it firmly. Expanded clones are given a class, and other clones once, few, many or no size at all.

v_gene: TRBV11-2
j_gene: TRBJ2-5
abundance: -
d_gene: -
CDR3nt: TGTGCCAGCAGCCCGTCCACAGGGGAGACCCAGTACTTC
CDR3aa: CASSPSTGETQYF

v_gene: TRBV12-3/TRBV12-4
j_gene: TRBJ2-4
abundance: -
d_gene: -
CDR3nt: TGTGCCAGCAGTTTAGGTGGGGGCTCAGGACCCCTAGCCAAAAACATTCAGTACTTC
CDR3aa: CASSLGGGSGPLAKNIQYF

v_gene: TRBV19
j_gene: TRBJ2-2
abundance: few
d_gene: -
CDR3nt: TGTGCCAGTAGTCGTAAAACCGGGGAGCTGTTTTTT
CDR3aa: CASSRKTGELFF

v_gene: TRBV20-1
j_gene: TRBJ2-7
abundance: few
d_gene: -
CDR3nt: TGCAGTGCTAGTGGGTTCGCAGGGAACGAGCAGTACTTC
CDR3aa: CSASGFAGNEQYF

v_gene: TRBV10-3
j_gene: TRBJ2-5
abundance: -
d_gene: TRBD2
CDR3nt: TGTGCCACCAGCGGGGGGTCCGGGGAGACCCAGTACTTC
CDR3aa: CATSGGSGETQYF

v_gene: TRBV10-3
j_gene: TRBJ2-2
abundance: few
d_gene: TRBD2
CDR3nt: TGTGCCATCGCAAGCGGGACGAACACCGGGGAGCTGTTTTTT
CDR3aa: CAIASGTNTGELFF

v_gene: TRBV7-6
j_gene: TRBJ2-5
abundance: -
d_gene: TRBD2
CDR3nt: TGTGCCAGCAGCCAAAGCAGCGGGGGTCTCCAAGAGACCCAGTACTTC
CDR3aa: CASSQSSGGLQETQYF

v_gene: TRBV6-1
j_gene: TRBJ1-2
abundance: few
d_gene: -
CDR3nt: TGTGCCAGCAGTAGGAACAGGGACCTAATCTATGGCTACACCTTC
CDR3aa: CASSRNRDLIYGYTF

v_gene: TRBV20-1
j_gene: TRBJ1-5
abundance: -
d_gene: TRBD1
CDR3nt: TGCAGTGCTGGGGGACAGGGGACAAGCAATCAGCCCCAGCATTTT
CDR3aa: CSAGGQGTSNQPQHF

v_gene: TRBV10-3
j_gene: TRBJ2-1
abundance: few
d_gene: -
CDR3nt: TGTGCCATCAGTGACAGGGTCGACAATGAGCAGTTCTTC
CDR3aa: CAISDRVDNEQFF

v_gene: TRBV7-3
j_gene: TRBJ2-3
abundance: -
d_gene: -
CDR3nt: TGTGCCAGCAGCCCAAGCCCGGGAGCTGGTACGCAGTATTTT
CDR3aa: CASSPSPGAGTQYF

v_gene: TRBV13
j_gene: TRBJ2-7
abundance: few
d_gene: -
CDR3nt: TGTGCCAGCAGCCATCCCCGGGACGGTTCCTACGAGCAGTACTTC
CDR3aa: CASSHPRDGSYEQYF

v_gene: TRBV12-3/TRBV12-4
j_gene: TRBJ2-3
abundance: few
d_gene: -
CDR3nt: TGTGCCAGCAGTGCGCCGGGGTGGAGAGGCACAGATACGCAGTATTTT
CDR3aa: CASSAPGWRGTDTQYF